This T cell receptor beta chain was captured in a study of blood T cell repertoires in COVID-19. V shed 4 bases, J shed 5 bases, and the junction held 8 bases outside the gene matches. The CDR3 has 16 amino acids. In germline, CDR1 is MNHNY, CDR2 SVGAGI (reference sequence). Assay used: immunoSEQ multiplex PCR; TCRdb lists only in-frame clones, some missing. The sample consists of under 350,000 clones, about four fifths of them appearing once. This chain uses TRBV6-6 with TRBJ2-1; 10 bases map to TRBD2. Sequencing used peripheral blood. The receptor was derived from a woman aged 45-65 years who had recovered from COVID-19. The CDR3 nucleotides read TGTGCCAGCAGTTTCCAACTAGCGGGAAAGGACAATGAGCAGTTCTTC. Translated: CASSFQLAGKDNEQFF.